This entry lists 3 T cell receptor beta chains sequenced from one sample in a study of identical twins. Via MiXCR, TCRdb re-called the 5' RACE reads, giving one row per CDR3 protein. Of about 890,000 distinct CDR3 sequences detected, around an eighth appear once; the ten largest clones hold around 1.5%. This same sample was also part of a study on yellow fever vaccine responses in identical twins.

The sample taken for sequencing was PBMCs. Receptors were obtained from a young woman in good health.

This clonotype came up a few times. Written as DNA, the CDR3 is TGTGCCAGCAGTCCTACCGGGACACCGAACACTGAAGCTTTCTTT. This gives the protein CASSPTGTPNTEAFF. The chain joins TRBV25-1 to TRBJ1-1, with D tentatively TRBD1 (6 bases). V shed 5 bases and J shed 1 base, with 14 bases lying between them. Germline CDR1 MGHDK, CDR2 SYGVNS. The CDR3 sequence is 15 residues long.

The CDR3 sequence: CASSNRLATDTQYF. In DNA form, the CDR3 reads TGTGCCAGCAGCAACCGACTAGCAACAGATACGCAGTATTTT. V gene TRBV27 combines with J gene TRBJ2-3; 7 nucleotides align to TRBD2. The trim removed 6 bases at V and 3 bases at J, leaving 6 bases unmatched. The CDR3 is 14 residues long. Per the germline V gene, CDR1 is MNHEY and CDR2 is SMNVEV (reference sequence).

A few counts support this clonotype. The J gene is TRBJ1-1, the V gene TRBV2, with 8 bases that match TRBD1. Per the germline V gene, CDR1 is SNHLY and CDR2 is FYNNEI. V shed 7 bases, J shed 10 bases, and the junction held 8 bases outside the gene matches. The CDR3 has 12 residues. The CDR3 protein is CASIGGQGVAFF. CDR3 bases: TGTGCCAGCATTGGAGGACAGGGTGTAGCTTTCTTT. Looking up the rest from reference TRBV2 and TRBJ1-1 gives the full variable domain: EPEVTQTPSHQVTQMGQEVILRCVPISNHLYFYWYRQILGQKVEFLVSFYNNEISEKSEIFDDQFSVERPDGSNFTLKIRSTKLEDSAMYFCASIGGQGVAFFGQGTRLTVV.